The entry below gives a single T cell receptor (beta chain) sequence along with its context. Measured with immunoSEQ multiplex PCR; TCRdb has only the in-frame clones, and not every one. The sample carries around 44,000 clones, about 90% recorded once. The sample belongs to a study of blood T cell repertoires in COVID-19. The V end was cut by 4 bases, the J end by 0 bases, with 10 bases between. This CDR3 region has 14 residues. CDR1 is SGHKS, CDR2 YYEKEE, per germline (reference sequence). The chain joins TRBV5-5 to TRBJ1-1, with a tentative D call TRBD1 (5 bases). The sample taken for sequencing was peripheral blood. The origin of this receptor is a human donor in a cohort sampled during active COVID-19. CDR3 DNA sequence: TGTGCCAGCAGCCCACAGGCAATGAACACTGAAGCTTTCTTT. It codes for CASSPQAMNTEAFF.